This T cell receptor beta chain emerged from a study of blood T cell repertoires in COVID-19. Study context: The United States, Italy and Spain supplied acute and convalescent COVID-19 samples.

Per the original methods: Nucleated cell counts were estimated from reference gene primer amplification. Assay used: immunoSEQ multiplex PCR; TCRdb lists only in-frame clones, some missing. V, J and clone size are taken as reported in that table, and D and trimming were inferred from the DNA itself. This sample has hundreds of thousands of clones; over 75% occur once, and the top ten carry under 4.5%. Trimming shortened V by 0 bases and J by 6 bases, and 12 bases separated the two germline ends. The CDR3 covers 14 residues. CDR1 and CDR2 from the germline V gene are SGHRS and YFSETQ. V gene TRBV5-1 combines with J gene TRBJ1-1, with a weak D call TRBD1 (6 bases). The receptor's source is a woman aged 45-60 years with active or convalescent COVID-19. The sample consisted of peripheral blood. Here the CDR3 DNA reads TGCGCCAGCAGCTTGGGGGACATATCGGCTGAAGCTTTCTTT. It is translated as CASSLGDISAEAFF.